The 23 T cell receptor beta chains in this list originate from one sample, sequenced in a study of blood T cell repertoires in COVID-19. Assay: immunoSEQ multiplex PCR; the TCRdb copy retains only in-frame clones and omits some. The sample yields under 200,000 clones, about four fifths seen once. Sample: peripheral blood. The receptors stem from a man between 65 and 80 years old with active or convalescent COVID-19.

The rearrangement links TRBV6-6 to TRBJ1-2; tentative D call: TRBD1 (5 bases). CDR1 and CDR2 (germline): MNHNY, SVGAGI (reference sequence). The V and J ends lost 6 bases and 5 bases respectively, with 10 bases between them. This CDR3 is built from 12 residues. DNA of the CDR3: TGTGCCAGCAGCTCCGGGGGATATGGCTACACCTTC. Its protein is CASSSGGYGYTF.

This clone was seen only once. The CDR3 sequence: CASSEARDRVIPYGYTF. Here the CDR3 DNA reads TGTGCCAGCAGTGAAGCTAGGGACAGGGTCATTCCCTATGGCTACACCTTC. The genes are TRBV6-1 and TRBJ1-2; TRBD1 agrees at 9 bases. Germline CDR1 and CDR2: MNHNS and SASEGT. Trimming at V came to 0 bases and at J to 4 bases, leaving 9 bases not matched to a gene. The CDR3 runs to 17 residues.

The J gene is TRBJ2-2, the V gene TRBV3-1 (or the pseudogene TRBV3-2), with no clear D. The germline V gene encodes CDR1 LGHDT and CDR2 YNNKEL (reference sequence). V shed 2 bases and J shed 1 base, with 11 bases lying between them. This CDR3 has 16 amino acids. The DNA of the CDR3 is TGTGCCAGCAGCCAAACTAAGAGCGTGAACACCGGGGAGCTGTTTTTT. As protein: CASSQTKSVNTGELFF.

This clone has more than one count but fewer than ten. The chain joins TRBV4-2 to TRBJ2-5; TRBD1 agrees at 11 bases. Germline trimming cut 1 base from V and 7 bases from J; bases unmatched to any gene: 8. The germline CDR1 and CDR2 sequences are LGHNA and YNFKEQ. The CDR3 extends over 16 amino acids. CDR3 nucleotide sequence: TGTGCCAGCAGCCAAGTCTCCCAAGGGACAGGGGGGACCCAGTACTTC. It yields the protein CASSQVSQGTGGTQYF.

V is TRBV11-2 and J is TRBJ2-7, with D perhaps matching TRBD2 (6 bases). The V gene lost 3 bases and the J gene lost 2 bases, with 11 bases spanning the gap. Germline values: CDR1 SGHAT, CDR2 FQNNGV. The CDR3 consists of 14 residues. The CDR3 sequence: CASSFSGTPYEQYF. The CDR3 nucleotides read TGTGCCAGCAGCTTTAGCGGCACCCCCTACGAGCAGTACTTC.

The chain recombines TRBV14 with TRBJ2-2; maybe TRBD1 (6 bases). CDR1 and CDR2 (germline): SGHDN, FVKESK. Deletions cut 8 bases from V and 5 bases from J, with 15 bases between. The CDR3 is 14 residues long. The CDR3 loop is CASSIQGWTGELFF. Written as DNA, the CDR3 is TGTGCCAGCTCCATCCAGGGGTGGACCGGGGAGCTGTTTTTT.

In this sample, this clone turned up a few times. V is TRBV5-6 and J is TRBJ1-1, with 9 bases identical to TRBD1. The V segment lost 4 bases and the J segment 4 bases; nucleotides outside the gene matches: 8. There are 15 residues in the CDR3. Germline-derived CDR1 and CDR2 are SGHDT and YYEEEE. CDR3 sequence: CASSAHRGLRTEAFF. In DNA, the CDR3 is TGTGCCAGCAGCGCACACAGGGGGCTGCGCACTGAAGCTTTCTTT.

V is TRBV6-2 or TRBV6-3 and J is TRBJ1-2; the match to TRBD1 covers 9 bases. V dropped 5 bases and J dropped 3; count of bases not matched to a gene: 1. The CDR3 length is 13 residues. In germline, CDR1 is MNHEY, CDR2 SVGEGT. The CDR3 sequence: CASSRQGDYGYTF. CDR3 coding DNA: TGTGCCAGCAGTCGACAGGGGGACTATGGCTACACCTTC.

The V and J genes are TRBV10-3 and TRBJ2-3, with 10 bases identical to TRBD2. The germline CDR1 and CDR2 sequences are ENHRY and SYGVKD. The V gene end was trimmed by 9 bases and the J gene end by 1 base; junction bases not matched to a gene: 4. The CDR3 has 14 amino acids. DNA of the CDR3: TGTGCCATTCAGCGGGGGGGCGGCACAGATACGCAGTATTTT. Residues: CAIQRGGGTDTQYF.

The chain links TRBV5-4 to TRBJ1-4; 9 bases map to TRBD1. There are 14 residues in the CDR3. With 4 bases clipped from V and 6 bases from J, the junction kept 4 bases outside the gene matches. Germline V CDR1 and CDR2: SGHNT, YYREEE (reference sequence). The CDR3 protein is CASSLTGGHEKLFF. CDR3 DNA sequence: TGTGCCAGCAGCCTGACAGGGGGACATGAAAAACTGTTTTTT.

This clone was recorded only once. The chain couples TRBV27 to TRBJ1-1; D gene uncertain. The CDR3 is 13 residues long. Trimming stripped 5 bases from V and 7 bases from J, with 14 bases between. The V gene's germline CDR1 is MNHEY and CDR2 SMNVEV (reference sequence). CDR3 sequence: CASSRVGRSEAFF. Here the CDR3 DNA reads TGTGCCAGCAGTAGGGTGGGGAGGAGTGAAGCTTTCTTT.

The rearrangement uses TRBV6-5 and TRBJ2-7; 10 bases line up with TRBD1. The CDR3 totals 15 residues. Germline lookup yields CDR1 MNHEY and CDR2 SVGAGI. Losses at the gene ends were 6 bases for V and 5 bases for J; bases not matched to a gene: 10. CDR3 amino acids: CASRLTGTGVHEQYF. The CDR3 DNA follows: TGTGCCAGCAGACTGACCGGGACAGGGGTCCACGAGCAGTACTTC.

This clone was detected a few times. The J gene is TRBJ1-2, the V gene TRBV5-6; D is perhaps TRBD1 (6 bases). Germline values: CDR1 SGHDT, CDR2 YYEEEE. The CDR3 loop spans 15 amino acids. Trimming stripped 1 base from V and 8 bases from J, with 18 bases between. The CDR3 DNA sequence: TGTGCCAGCAGCTTGCTTACAGGGTTCTCTCGGGGCTACACCTTC. As protein: CASSLLTGFSRGYTF.

The V call is TRBV11-2, the J call TRBJ2-1; D unresolved. Germline V CDR1 and CDR2: SGHAT, FQNNGV. V was clipped by 0 bases and J by 0 bases, with 6 bases between them. The CDR3 has 15 residues. CDR3 region: CASSLDTSSYNEQFF. As DNA, the CDR3 is TGTGCCAGCAGCTTAGACACAAGCTCCTACAATGAGCAGTTCTTC. Looking up the rest from reference TRBV11-2 and TRBJ2-1 gives the full variable domain: EAGVAQSPRYKIIEKRQSVAFWCNPISGHATLYWYQQILGQGPKLLIQFQNNGVVDDSQLPKDRFSAERLKGVDSTLKIQPAKLEDSAVYLCASSLDTSSYNEQFFGPGTRLTVL.

The chain carries TRBV18 and TRBJ1-2; D unresolved. V was trimmed by 2 bases and J by 3 bases, leaving 10 bases between them. Germline assignment: CDR1 KGHSH and CDR2 LQKENI. The CDR3 runs 14 residues. The CDR3 DNA is TGTGCCAGCTCACCAGGTGACGCGGACTATGGCTACACCTTC. Translation gives CASSPGDADYGYTF.

V is TRBV9 and J is TRBJ2-1, with 10 bases identical to TRBD2. Germline V gene lookup returns CDR1 SGDLS and CDR2 YYNGEE. The CDR3 extends over 16 amino acids. V trimming: 0 bases; J trimming: 9 bases; junction bases outside the gene matches: 9. CDR3 in amino acids: CASSVGASGSKGEQFF. The CDR3 DNA sequence: TGTGCCAGCAGCGTAGGGGCTAGCGGGAGTAAGGGTGAGCAGTTCTTC.

Many counts were recorded for this clone. V is TRBV7-8 and J is TRBJ2-3; 8 bases line up with TRBD1. The CDR3 is 15 residues long. The germline gives CDR1 SGHVS, CDR2 FQNEAQ. With 1 base clipped from V and 3 bases from J, the junction kept 3 bases outside the gene matches. CDR3 coding DNA: TGTGCCAGCAGCTTAGGGACAGGGAGAACAGATACGCAGTATTTT. Protein: CASSLGTGRTDTQYF.

CDR3 region: CASSSRQGPGLAGSYEQYF. CDR3 sequence (DNA): TGTGCCAGCAGTTCCCGCCAAGGGCCGGGACTAGCGGGATCCTACGAGCAGTACTTC. This chain links TRBV27 with TRBJ2-7, with 13 bases that match TRBD2. Germline V gene lookup returns CDR1 MNHEY and CDR2 SMNVEV (reference sequence). Trimming cost V 4 bases and J 1 base; bases outside gene matches: 13. This CDR3 is 19 amino acids long.

V gene TRBV3-1 (or the pseudogene TRBV3-2) combines with J gene TRBJ2-2, with 11 nucleotides matching TRBD2. Germline CDR1 LGHDT, CDR2 YNNKEL (reference sequence). V lost 2 bases and J lost 5; bases outside the gene matches: 4. This CDR3 has 16 residues. Here the CDR3 reads CASSQTSGSNTGELFF. Here the CDR3 DNA reads TGTGCCAGCAGCCAAACTAGCGGGAGTAATACCGGGGAGCTGTTTTTT.

The chain couples TRBV7-9 to TRBJ2-7; the match to TRBD1 covers 9 bases. Germline lookup yields CDR1 SEHNR and CDR2 FQNEAQ (reference sequence). V gave up 5 bases and J gave up 2 bases; unmatched junction bases: 4. This CDR3 has 14 residues. The CDR3 bases are TGTGCCAGCAGCCCCGGGACAGGGCCCTACGAGCAGTACTTC. Protein: CASSPGTGPYEQYF. Full variable domain (outside the CDR3, taken from reference TRBV7-9 and TRBJ2-7): DTGVSQNPRHKITKRGQNVTFRCDPISEHNRLYWYRQTLGQGPEFLTYFQNEAQLEKSRLLSDRFSAERPKGSFSTLEIQRTEQGDSAMYLCASSPGTGPYEQYFGPGTRLTVT.

This clone was recorded a few times. J is TRBJ2-1 and V is TRBV4-1; 9 bases map to TRBD2. The V segment lost 1 base and the J segment 0 bases; nucleotides outside the gene matches: 7. This CDR3 has 18 residues. The germline gives CDR1 MGHRA, CDR2 YSYEKL. CDR3: CASSQASGTYSSYNEQFF. DNA for the CDR3: TGCGCCAGCAGCCAAGCTAGCGGGACTTATAGCTCCTACAATGAGCAGTTCTTC.

This clone was counted a single time. The chain couples TRBV30 to TRBJ1-2, with unresolved D. Trimming shortened V by 0 bases and J by 5 bases, and 13 bases separated the two germline ends. The CDR3 sequence is 14 residues long. Germline V gene lookup returns CDR1 GTSNPN and CDR2 SVGIG (reference sequence). The CDR3 here is CAWSVAGVGYGYTF. For the CDR3, the DNA is TGTGCCTGGAGTGTAGCGGGAGTAGGGTATGGCTACACCTTC.

About this clone: In the same sample, other DNA sequences code for this CDR3. CDR3: CAWSVPGRYGYTF. The CDR3 DNA reads as TGTGCCTGGAGTGTACCAGGGCGTTATGGCTACACCTTC. The V call is TRBV30, the J call TRBJ1-2, with D possibly being TRBD1 (5 bases). Germline V gene sequence: CDR1 GTSNPN, CDR2 SVGIG (reference sequence). Trimming took 0 bases from V and 5 from J, leaving 10 bases between them. The CDR3 contains 13 residues.